The entry below gives a single T cell receptor (beta chain) sequence along with its context. Its antigen is as yet unknown. The data derive from a study of cytomegalovirus exposure and HLA in healthy donors. This PCR relied on a set of 60 Vbeta primers and 13 Jbeta primers. Source study methods: An analysis performed later counted 75 million to 80 million unique TCR beta chains (roughly 11 million of them shared). Measured with immunoSEQ multiplex PCR; TCRdb has only the in-frame clones, and not every one. Clonal size and the V and J genes are those of that table, whereas D and trimming came from the DNA. The profile covers 95,000 to 110,000 clones, with about 80% appearing a single time and approximately 1.9% taken by the ten largest. Study-wide points: A few CMV-associated chains were confirmed in vitro to be specific for CMV antigens. Researchers reported in a later analysis that a missense DCLRE1C variant was tied to TCR beta V- and J-gene trimming.

This sequence originates from a woman aged 40 to 50 in good health and CMV-seronegative. The sequenced sample was PBMCs.

CDR3 nucleotides: TGCGCCAGCAGCTTGGATGGACTAGTCATCTGGGAGCAGTACTTC. This codes for CASSLDGLVIWEQYF. The chain uses TRBV5-1 and TRBJ2-7; 7 positions agree with TRBD2. The CDR3 contains 15 residues. CDR1 is SGHRS and CDR2 is YFSETQ in the germline V gene. The J segment lost 7 bases and the V segment lost 0 bases, leaving 10 bases of the junction unmatched.